This T cell receptor beta chain was recorded in a study of shared clonotypes between healthy human individuals (dated by TCRdb to the early 2020s). A note on the overall study: The cohort included a few men and two women between 18 and 49 years of age. Blood TCR repertoires of roughly five healthy adults were deeply sequenced to estimate repertoire size and the extent of clonotype sharing between individuals. For each donor, CD4 naive and CD4 memory were each run on three plates, CD8 naive on two plates, and CD8 memory on one plate. Each donor's leukapheresis produced roughly between about 0.85 and 10 billion PBMCs. To increase sequencing depth and limit assay-specific biases, different laboratories used diverse techniques to prepare libraries and sequence TCR repertoires.

TCR CDR3 regions were amplified from genomic DNA by multiplex PCR using the deep immunoSEQ assay. For each cell subset, the extracted genomic DNA was distributed evenly across all wells of several immunoSEQ 96-well plates, and each plate served as one replicate. For sorted subsets, 200 to 250 ng of genomic DNA, equivalent to 25,000 to 35,000 T cell genomes, went into each replicate PCR. The purified libraries were quantified using a Qubit 3.0 fluorometer, sized with a Bioanalyzer 2100, and then quantified again using the KAPA Library Quantification kit. Every immunoSEQ 96-well plate was sequenced on a dedicated single-read 150-cycle Illumina NextSeq 550 flow cell. The authors processed their data as follows. Because the immunoSEQ output held only junctional sequences and lacked quality scores, the filtering could not match the filtering applied to full-length reads. Sequences were annotated with PyIR, a Python wrapper for IgBLAST v1.9, and V/J genes and CDR3 were assigned using IMGT germline references. Reads with weak V/J assignments (E-value above 1e-6), missing CDR3, stop codons, out-of-frame junctions, or ambiguous translated residues were removed. V3J clonotypes were defined as sequences sharing an identical inferred V gene, J gene, and CDR3 amino acid sequence. Percentage overlap between repertoires was computed as shared unique clonotypes divided by the size of the smaller repertoire. Three approaches were used to assess repertoire richness: RTK rarefaction, the Chao1 estimator, and Recon v2.1 estimates of unobserved clonotypes. For all TCRbeta clonotypes obtained by the gDNA method from a handful of donors, generation probabilities were computed with OLGA. This is the immuneACCESS table as TCRdb keeps it, with only in-frame sequences that have V and J called. A part of the clones is gone; compared with another copy, unresolved V genes explain less than half, and the rest is unexplained. V and J calls plus clone size are reproduced from that table; the DNA served to infer D and trimming. The sample data list over a million clones, and approximately 78% of these were observed just once. 0.6% to 0.75% of the sample goes to the ten largest clones.

Beyond this particular receptor, the publication reports: Because the study included only a small number of donors, the genetic and exposure-history diversity represented was limited. Pairwise subsampling indicated that sequencing depth was expected to affect the degree of clonotype sharing among donors. Sampling was restricted to blood, and TCR repertoires in tissues likely differ from the TCR repertoires found in blood. Even with the large sequencing depth, rarefaction of the sorted-subset datasets indicated that sequencing was incomplete. Larger estimated clonotype richness was generally found for naive subsets than for memory subsets. Compared with non-shared clonotypes, the clonotypes found in all four sorted-subset donors had higher generation probabilities. Approximately 4.8% of naive CD4, 3.5% of naive CD8, about 2.1% of memory CD4, and approximately 0.39% of memory CD8 clonotypes were shared across a few donors.

The donors were healthy, HIV-negative adults who had no recently reported acute infections or vaccinations. Every donor was a Caucasian adult living in Nashville, Tennessee, USA. CD4+ T cells were enriched by magnetic negative selection, after which naive cells were positively selected on CD45RA and the negative fraction was taken as the memory subset. Blood was collected by leukapheresis, and PBMCs were isolated by Ficoll-Histopaque density gradient centrifugation and then cryopreserved in liquid nitrogen vapor phase. Analytical flow cytometry was used to check the purity and quantity of each magnetically sorted T cell population. From each sorted fraction, genomic DNA was isolated and quantified by UV absorbance on a Nanodrop 2000c. V is cut back by 5 bases and J by 2 bases, with 13 bases in the junction unmatched. CDR1 and CDR2, looked up from the germline V gene (reference sequence), are PRHDT and FYEKMQ. The CDR3 runs 19 residues from the cysteine to the phenylalanine. Here the CDR3 DNA is all that survives: 57 bases in frame from base 1.

As to this clone: Its recognized antigen is unknown. The input lacks base qualities; no much larger clone sits a single base away.

The sequence is built from TRBV13 and TRBJ2-3, with 13 middle bases fitting TRBD2. The sequence was obtained from a man younger than 30 in good health. Some clones in this sample may be carry-over from other donors' samples. The sample taken for sequencing was memory CD4+ T cells from PBMCs. The label giving this sample's cell subset or site can be read as: CD45RA-negative fraction. The DNA sequence is given as TGTGCCAGCAGCCCAGGGACTAGCGGGGCCGGGCTACACACAGATACGCAGTATTTT. This is translated as CASSPGTSGAGLHTDTQYF.